Sequencing of this T cell receptor (beta chain) was carried out in a study of cytomegalovirus exposure and HLA in healthy donors. About the study: Approximately 170 million T cells yielded fewer than 120 million unique TCR beta sequences in earlier analysis. Regarding the study as a whole: Some 150 TCR beta chains were listed as cytomegalovirus-associated. Donor immune exposure was known only as CMV serostatus.

The germline V and J ends were trimmed by 7 bases and 4 bases, with 11 bases remaining between them. The germline CDR1 and CDR2 sequences are SGHDT and YYEEEE. There are 12 residues in the CDR3. 13 Jbeta primers and 60 Vbeta primers were used for the PCR. The data were produced by immunoSEQ multiplex PCR, yet TCRdb's version contains in-frame clones alone and is incomplete. The sample has 140,000 or so clones, over 60% seen once. This clone has just a few counts. Its cognate antigen is unknown. The receptor comes from a man aged 35 to 55 in good health and CMV-seronegative. The V and J genes are TRBV5-6 and TRBJ1-1; D unclear. Sequencing input: PBMCs. This chain's CDR3 is CASSSSRTEAFF. DNA of the CDR3: TGTGCCAGCTCGTCTTCCCGCACTGAAGCTTTCTTT.